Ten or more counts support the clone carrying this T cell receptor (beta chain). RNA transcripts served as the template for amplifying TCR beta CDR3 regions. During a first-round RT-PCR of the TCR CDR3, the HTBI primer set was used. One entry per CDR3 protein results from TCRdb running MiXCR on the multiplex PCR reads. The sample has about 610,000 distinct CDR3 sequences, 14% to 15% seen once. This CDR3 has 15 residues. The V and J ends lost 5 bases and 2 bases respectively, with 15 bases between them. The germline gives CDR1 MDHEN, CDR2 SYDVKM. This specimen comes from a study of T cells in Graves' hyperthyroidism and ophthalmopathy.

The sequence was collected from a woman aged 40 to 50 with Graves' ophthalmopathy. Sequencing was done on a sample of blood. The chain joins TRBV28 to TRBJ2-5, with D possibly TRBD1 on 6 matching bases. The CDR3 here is CASSVTGQFQETQYF. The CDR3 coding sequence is TGTGCCAGCAGTGTAACCGGACAGTTTCAAGAGACCCAGTACTTC.